This T cell receptor beta chain comes out of a study of follicular helper T cells after annual influenza vaccination. Germline CDR1 SGHAT, CDR2 FQNNGV. This CDR3 has 13 amino acids. The V segment lost 6 bases and the J segment 4 bases; nucleotides outside the gene matches: 3. As for time point: 2014-2015 season, pre-vaccination. Libraries were prepared by immunoSEQ multiplex PCR; TCRdb keeps only in-frame clonotypes and omits some of them. The data contain about 27,000 clones, approximately 80% of them singletons. This clone was detected once. The chain employs TRBV11-2 and TRBJ1-3; 7 nucleotides agree with TRBD1. This TCR derives from an adult who received the influenza vaccine. This material consisted of CXCR5+ CD38- circulating T follicular helper cells from blood, taken on the day of influenza vaccination. Subset described: circulating Tfh, non-naive CD4+CXCR5+PD-1+ (ICOS+CD38+ or ICOS-CD38-). The CDR3, as DNA: TGTGCCAGCAGTCAGGGACAGGGAAACACCATATATTTT. This codes for CASSQGQGNTIYF.